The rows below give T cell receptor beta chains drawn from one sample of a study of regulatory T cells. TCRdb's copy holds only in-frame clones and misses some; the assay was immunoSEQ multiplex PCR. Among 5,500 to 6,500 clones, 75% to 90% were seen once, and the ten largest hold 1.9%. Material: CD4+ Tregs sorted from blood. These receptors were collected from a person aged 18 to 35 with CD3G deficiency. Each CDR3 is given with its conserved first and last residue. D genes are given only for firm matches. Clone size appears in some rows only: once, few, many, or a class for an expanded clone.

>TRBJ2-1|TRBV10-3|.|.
TGTGCCATCAGTGCTGGGATTGAGCAGTTCTTC
CAISAGIEQFF
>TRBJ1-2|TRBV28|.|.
TGTGCCAGCAGTTCTGCGGGGCAGGGCTACACCTTC
CASSSAGQGYTF
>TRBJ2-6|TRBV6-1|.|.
TGTGCCAGCAGTGAATTCGGAGGTTCTGGGGCCAACGTCCTGACTTTC
CASSEFGGSGANVLTF
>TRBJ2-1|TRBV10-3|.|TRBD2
TGTGCCATCAGTGCGGGGGGTGAGCAGTTCTTC
CAISAGGEQFF
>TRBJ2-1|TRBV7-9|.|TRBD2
TGTGCCAGCAGCTTAGCGGGAGGGTTGCATGAGCAGTTCTTC
CASSLAGGLHEQFF
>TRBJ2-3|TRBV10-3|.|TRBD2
TGTGCCGCTTCTAGCGGGGGGGCCACAGATACGCAGTATTTT
CAASSGGATDTQYF
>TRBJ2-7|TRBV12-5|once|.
TGTGCTAGTGGTTTGGTCCGCCAGGGGATGTACGAGCAGTACTTC
CASGLVRQGMYEQYF
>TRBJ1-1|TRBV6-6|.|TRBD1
TGTGCCAGCAGTCAACCGGGACAGGGAAACACTGAAGCTTTCTTT
CASSQPGQGNTEAFF
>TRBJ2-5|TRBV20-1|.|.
TGCAGTGCTCTCGCAGGCGAGACCCAGTACTTC
CSALAGETQYF
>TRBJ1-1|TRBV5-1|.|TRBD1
TGCGCCAGCAGCTTTACAGGGGTTGAAGCTTTCTTT
CASSFTGVEAFF
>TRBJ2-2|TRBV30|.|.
TGTGCCTGGAGTGTACGGGTTGGCGGGGAGCTGTTTTTT
CAWSVRVGGELFF
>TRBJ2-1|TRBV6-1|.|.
TGTGCCAGCAGTGAAGCGCGGGTAGTTAAGCAGTTCTTC
CASSEARVVKQFF
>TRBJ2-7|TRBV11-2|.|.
TGTGCCAGCAGCCTCGACCCACCACCCTACGAGCAGTACTTC
CASSLDPPPYEQYF
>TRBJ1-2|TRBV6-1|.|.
TGTGCCAGCAAGCGGACAGCTGATGGCTACACCTTC
CASKRTADGYTF
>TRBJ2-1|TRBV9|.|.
TGTGCCAGCAGCGTAGGCGATGATAATTACAATGAGCAGTTCTTC
CASSVGDDNYNEQFF
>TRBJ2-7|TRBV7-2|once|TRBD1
TGTGCCAGCAGCTTACGGGGGGACAGGGCTTACGAGCAGTACTTC
CASSLRGDRAYEQYF
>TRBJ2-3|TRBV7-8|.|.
TGTGCCAGCAGCGCCAACAGGGTCGCCATCACAGATACGCAGTATTTT
CASSANRVAITDTQYF
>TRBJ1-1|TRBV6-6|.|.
TGTGCCAGCAGTTACTCCGTGAACACTGAAGCTTTCTTT
CASSYSVNTEAFF
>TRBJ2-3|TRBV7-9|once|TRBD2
TGTGCCAGCAGCGCGGGAGGCCCCCAACGGCAGTATTTT
CASSAGGPQRQYF
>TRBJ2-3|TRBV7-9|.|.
TGTGCCAGCAGCTCCGGCATAGGGAGCACAGATACGCAGTATTTT
CASSSGIGSTDTQYF
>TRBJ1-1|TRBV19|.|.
TGTGCCAGTAGTATGGGGGATGAAGCTTTCTTT
CASSMGDEAFF
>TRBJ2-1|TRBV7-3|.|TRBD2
TGTGCCAGCAGCCCTACTAGCGCCCCCTACAATGAGCAGTTCTTC
CASSPTSAPYNEQFF
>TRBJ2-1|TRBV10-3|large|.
TGTGCCATCAGTACAGGGAAGGAAGGAGGGGGCAATGAGCAGTTCTTC
CAISTGKEGGGNEQFF
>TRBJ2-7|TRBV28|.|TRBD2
TGTGCCACCTCGCTAGCGGGAGCTTCCTACGAGCAGTACTTC
CATSLAGASYEQYF
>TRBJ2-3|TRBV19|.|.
TGTGCCAGTAGGCGGACAATCACCACAGATACGCAGTATTTT
CASRRTITTDTQYF
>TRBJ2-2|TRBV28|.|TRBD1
TGTGCCAGCAGGAGACAGGGGGTTGGGGAGCTGTTTTTT
CASRRQGVGELFF
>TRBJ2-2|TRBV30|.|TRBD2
TGTGCCTGGAAAGCGGGAAGGGAGCTGTTTTTT
CAWKAGRELFF
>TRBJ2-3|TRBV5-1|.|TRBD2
TGCGCCAGCAGCCCCCTAGCGGGAGGTGGTACAGATACGCAGTATTTT
CASSPLAGGGTDTQYF
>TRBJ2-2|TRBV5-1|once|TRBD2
TGCGCCAGCAAGAAGCTAGCGGGCACCGGGGAGCTGTTTTTT
CASKKLAGTGELFF
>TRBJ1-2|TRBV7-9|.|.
TGTGCCAGCAGCTTCTCCGGGACATCCTATGGCTACACCTTC
CASSFSGTSYGYTF
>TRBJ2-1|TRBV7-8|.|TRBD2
TGTGCCAGCAGCTCATCAAGATACCTAGCGGGAGATTACAATGAGCAGTTCTTC
CASSSSRYLAGDYNEQFF
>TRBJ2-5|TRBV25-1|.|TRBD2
TGTGCCATCCCGGGACTAGCGGGCCAAGAGACCCAGTACTTC
CAIPGLAGQETQYF
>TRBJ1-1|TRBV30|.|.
TGTGCCTGGAGTACAGGGCTGGGGACTGAAGCTTTCTTT
CAWSTGLGTEAFF
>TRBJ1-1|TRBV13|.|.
TGTGCCAGCAGCTCCGGCCAGGGACACACTGAAGCTTTCTTT
CASSSGQGHTEAFF
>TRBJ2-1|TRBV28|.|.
TGTGCCAGCAGTTTTCTCGGCGGGTCTTACAATGAGCAGTTCTTC
CASSFLGGSYNEQFF
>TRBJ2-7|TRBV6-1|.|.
TGTGCCAGCAGTGAAGCCCTGGGACTTGTTCCCTACGAGCAGTACTTC
CASSEALGLVPYEQYF
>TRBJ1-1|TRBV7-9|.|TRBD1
TGTGCCAGCAGCGCCTACGGGACAGTGAACACTGAAGCTTTCTTT
CASSAYGTVNTEAFF
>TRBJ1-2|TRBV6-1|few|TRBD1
TGTGCCAGCAGTGCCTCCCGACAGGGTGACTATGGCTACACCTTC
CASSASRQGDYGYTF
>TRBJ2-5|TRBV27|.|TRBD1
TGTGCCAGCAGTTCAACAGGGGGCACAGAGACCCAGTACTTC
CASSSTGGTETQYF
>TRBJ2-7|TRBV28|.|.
TGTGCCAGCAGCCGTGCCGTGGGGGAGCAGTACTTC
CASSRAVGEQYF
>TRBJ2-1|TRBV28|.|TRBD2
TGTGCCAGCAGTAGGGTGGGAGGGAACAATGAGCAGTTCTTC
CASSRVGGNNEQFF
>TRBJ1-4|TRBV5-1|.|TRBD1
TGCGCCAGCAGCCTGGGACAGGGTGGAGGAGAAAAACTGTTTTTT
CASSLGQGGGEKLFF
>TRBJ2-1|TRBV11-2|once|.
TGTGCCAGCAGCCCTTGGGGCCTCCCCTACAATGAGCAGTTCTTC
CASSPWGLPYNEQFF
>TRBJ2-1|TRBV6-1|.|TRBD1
TGTGCCAGCAGAGAAGGTGACAGGGACAATGAGCAGTTCTTC
CASREGDRDNEQFF
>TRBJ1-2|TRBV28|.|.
TGTGCCAGCAGTTATACAGGGCCCTATGGCTACACCTTC
CASSYTGPYGYTF
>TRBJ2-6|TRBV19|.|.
TGTGCCAGTAGTATAGGTTTCCCTGGGGCCAACGTCCTGACTTTC
CASSIGFPGANVLTF
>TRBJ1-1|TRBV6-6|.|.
TGTGCCACGGTAGGAGGGATGGGCACTGAAGCTTTCTTT
CATVGGMGTEAFF
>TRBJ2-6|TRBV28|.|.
TGTGCCAGCAGTAGACGGACAGTTGGGGCCAACGTCCTGACTTTC
CASSRRTVGANVLTF
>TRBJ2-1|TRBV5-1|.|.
TGCGCCAGCAGCTTGGAGGGGAATGAGCAGTTCTTC
CASSLEGNEQFF
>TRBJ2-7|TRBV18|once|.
TGTGCCAGCAGCGAAGGGGAGGACTACGAGCAGTACTTC
CASSEGEDYEQYF
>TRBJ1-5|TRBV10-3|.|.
TGTGCCACGTCAGGGGTCAGCAATCAGCCCCAGCATTTT
CATSGVSNQPQHF
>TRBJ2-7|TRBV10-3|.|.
TGTGCCACTCGACCATCGGACGGGAGCTCCTACGAGCAGTACTTC
CATRPSDGSSYEQYF
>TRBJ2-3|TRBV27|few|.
TGTGCCAGCAGTTTAGAAGGACCTCCAGCGCAGTATTTT
CASSLEGPPAQYF
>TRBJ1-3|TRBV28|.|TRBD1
TGTGCCAGCAGTTCTGGACAGGTTGGAAACACCATATATTTT
CASSSGQVGNTIYF